This T cell receptor (beta chain) originates from a study of OX40 agonist ivuxolimab in advanced cancers. In the study overall: Those enrolled were 80% to 85% male, with a mean age of roughly 62 years and ages from roughly 20 to 85. Having had anti-PD-1, anti-PD-L1 or anti-CTLA-4 therapy before was allowed, and about 42% had some.

Remarks on this clone: Its cognate antigen is unknown.

The repertoire was sequenced with immunoSEQ multiplex PCR; TCRdb's copy has only in-frame clones and lacks some. The sample has 65,000 to 95,000 clones; about nine tenths are singletons. Study-level points and caveats: Also showing low normalized T-cell clonal expansion were some of the nonresponders. Dose levels from 0.1 to 3.0 mg/kg saw CD4+ and CD8+ blood T cells expand clonally by week 6.

CDR1 SGHNT and CDR2 YYREEE come from the germline V gene (reference sequence). CDR3 size: 15 residues. V shed 2 bases and J shed 0 bases, with 9 bases lying between them. The material sequenced was CD4+ or CD8+ T cells sorted from blood, taken in a trial of the OX40 agonist ivuxolimab. This sequence joins TRBV5-4 and TRBJ1-3, with a weak D call TRBD1 (5 bases). The source of this sequence is an adult with an advanced solid tumor such as melanoma, head and neck, liver or kidney cancer. The CDR3 here is CASSFTDSSGNTIYF. DNA of the CDR3: TGTGCCAGCAGCTTTACCGACAGCTCTGGAAACACCATATATTTT.